These 18 T cell receptor beta chains came from one sample sequenced in a study of blood T cell repertoires in COVID-19. The table came from immunoSEQ multiplex PCR; TCRdb's copy has only in-frame clones and leaves some out. The data show some 670,000 clones, with 90% seen just once and roughly 0.25% held by the top ten. The sequencing sample was made of peripheral blood. The receptors were gathered from a woman aged 18-29 years with acute or convalescent COVID-19.

V is TRBV5-8 and J is TRBJ1-5, with TRBD1 as a possible D gene (5 bases). This CDR3 comprises 19 residues. Trimming stripped 4 bases from V and 0 bases from J, with 23 bases between. Looked up from germline, CDR1 is SGHTS and CDR2 is YDEGEE. CDR3: CASSPVGGWKSYSNQPQHF. CDR3 sequence (DNA): TGTGCCAGCAGCCCGGTGGGGGGATGGAAGTCCTATAGCAATCAGCCCCAGCATTTT.

The CDR3: CASSQRETGQGFTEAFF. In nucleotides, the CDR3 is TGTGCCAGCAGCCAAAGAGAGACGGGACAGGGGTTCACTGAAGCTTTCTTT. The chain has TRBV3-1 (or the pseudogene TRBV3-2) and TRBJ1-1; the match to TRBD1 covers 10 bases. Germline lookup yields CDR1 LGHDT and CDR2 YNNKEL (reference sequence). The CDR3 has 17 residues. J was trimmed by 4 bases and V by 2 bases; bases with no gene match: 10.

V usage is TRBV7-2 and J usage is TRBJ1-1, with D possibly matching TRBD1 (6 bases). The CDR3 is 15 residues long. Trimming removed 4 bases from V and 5 bases from J, with 17 bases in between. In germline, CDR1 is SGHTA, CDR2 FQGNSA. CDR3 DNA: TGTGCCAGCAGCTCACATACTACAGGGAGAACTGAAGCTTTCTTT. Translating it yields CASSSHTTGRTEAFF.

The V and J genes are TRBV7-9 and TRBJ1-1; TRBD1 matches at 9 bases. This CDR3 comprises 15 residues. Germline V gene sequence: CDR1 SEHNR, CDR2 FQNEAQ (reference sequence). Trimming cost V 5 bases and J 6 bases; bases outside gene matches: 10. CDR3 amino acids: CASSRSGQGKAEAFF. Written as DNA, the CDR3 is TGTGCCAGCAGCCGAAGTGGACAGGGGAAGGCTGAAGCTTTCTTT.

J is TRBJ2-3 and V is TRBV27; 13 nucleotides agree with TRBD2. This CDR3 region has 16 residues. V dropped 5 bases and J dropped 2; count of bases not matched to a gene: 4. Germline loops: CDR1 MNHEY, CDR2 SMNVEV (reference sequence). In nucleotides, the CDR3 is TGTGCCAGCAGTCGACTAGCGGGGGGACCCACAGATACGCAGTATTTT. Translation: CASSRLAGGPTDTQYF.

The chain uses TRBV10-3 and TRBJ2-5, with D perhaps TRBD1 (6 bases). The CDR3 has 14 residues. The V gene's germline CDR1 is ENHRY and CDR2 SYGVKD. Trimming removed 6 bases from V and 1 base from J, with 12 bases in between. CDR3 coding DNA: TGTGCCATCAGAACGGACAGTGTCCAAGAGACCCAGTACTTC. Translated, it gives CAIRTDSVQETQYF.

This chain connects TRBV7-9 to TRBJ1-4; 10 nucleotides align to TRBD1. Unmatched junction bases numbered 13, after V lost 1 base and J lost 8 bases. The CDR3 is 18 amino acids. Germline V gene sequence: CDR1 SEHNR, CDR2 FQNEAQ (reference sequence). The DNA of the CDR3 is TGTGCCAGCAGCTTAGTGACAGGGGGCGCGGCACGAGGGGAAAAACTGTTTTTT. It yields the protein CASSLVTGGAARGEKLFF.

As for this clone: The same CDR3 arises from other DNA sequences in this sample as well. V gene TRBV5-1 combines with J gene TRBJ1-2, with D possibly being TRBD1 (5 bases). V was pared by 0 bases and J by 8 bases, with 5 bases between. The germline V gene has CDR1 SGHRS and CDR2 YFSETQ. This CDR3 is built from 11 residues. CDR3 DNA: TGCGCCAGCAGCTTGGGGGGCGGCTACACCTTC. Translated, it gives CASSLGGGYTF.

This chain joins TRBV4-3 and TRBJ1-1, with 9 bases aligning to TRBD1. CDR3 length: 15 amino acids. The germline V gene encodes CDR1 LGHNA and CDR2 YSLEER. With V trimmed by 3 bases and J by 0 bases, 2 bases remained unmatched. The CDR3 region has the DNA TGCGCCAGCAGCCAGGGGACAGGGATGAACACTGAAGCTTTCTTT. It yields the protein CASSQGTGMNTEAFF.

The chain employs TRBV27 and TRBJ1-5; tentative D call: TRBD1 (5 bases). Germline V lookup: CDR1 MNHEY, CDR2 SMNVEV (reference sequence). V lost 5 bases and J lost 7, with 18 bases in between. The CDR3 runs to 15 residues. In DNA, the CDR3 is TGTGCCAGCAGTCCCACATTCTCGGGGGTCCAGCCCCAGCATTTT. Its translation is CASSPTFSGVQPQHF.

The V gene is TRBV29-1, the J gene TRBJ1-5, with 8 bases lining up with TRBD1. Losses at the gene ends were 3 bases for V and 11 bases for J; bases not matched to a gene: 3. There are 11 residues in the CDR3. CDR1 SQVTM and CDR2 ANQGSEA come from the germline V gene. CDR3: CSVDRQGTQHF. For the CDR3, the DNA is TGCAGCGTTGACAGACAGGGGACCCAGCATTTT.

There are a few counts of this clone. V is TRBV5-1 and J is TRBJ1-1; D ambiguous. This CDR3 spans 14 amino acids. CDR1 is SGHRS, CDR2 YFSETQ, per germline. The V end was cut by 2 bases, the J end by 10 bases, with 18 bases between. CDR3 sequence (DNA): TGCGCCAGCAGCTTCCACGGGGTAGAGTCGGTAGCTTTCTTT. Protein sequence: CASSFHGVESVAFF.

This sequence joins TRBV6-5 and TRBJ2-7; perhaps TRBD1 as D (5 bases). The CDR3 is 13 amino acids. In germline, CDR1 is MNHEY, CDR2 SVGAGI. Between the trimmed V and J ends, which lost 8 bases and 5 bases, there was a span of 16 bases. The DNA of the CDR3 is TGTGCCAGCGAGGTGGGAAGGGGCGACGAGCAGTACTTC. Its translation: CASEVGRGDEQYF.

The chain joins TRBV19 to TRBJ2-4, with D perhaps matching TRBD2 (6 bases). The CDR3 is made up of 17 amino acids. In germline, CDR1 is LNHDA, CDR2 SQIVND (reference sequence). V lost 4 bases and J lost 0, with 16 bases in between. CDR3: CASSKPDYRTAKNIQYF. CDR3 DNA: TGTGCCAGTAGTAAGCCGGACTACCGAACAGCCAAAAACATTCAGTACTTC.

V and J are TRBV29-1 and TRBJ1-1; D unresolved. V lost 6 bases, J lost 4 bases, and 15 bases lay in between. In germline, CDR1 is SQVTM, CDR2 ANQGSEA. The CDR3 is 13 residues long. The CDR3 sequence: CSVELGFGTEAFF. The CDR3 DNA reads TGCAGCGTGGAGCTTGGGTTTGGCACTGAAGCTTTCTTT.

V usage is TRBV19 and J usage is TRBJ1-2, with 9 bases identical to TRBD1. V shed 8 bases, J shed 2 bases, and the junction held 3 bases outside the gene matches. This CDR3 contains 13 residues. Germline lookup yields CDR1 LNHDA and CDR2 SQIVND (reference sequence). The CDR3 region has the DNA TGTGCCAGTGGACAGGGGACGAACTATGGCTACACCTTC. Protein sequence: CASGQGTNYGYTF. The whole variable domain, remainder taken from reference TRBV19 and TRBJ1-2, is DGGITQSPKYLFRKEGQNVTLSCEQNLNHDAMYWYRQDPGQGLRLIYYSQIVNDFQKGDIAEGYSVSREKKESFPLTVTSAQKNPTAFYLCASGQGTNYGYTFGSGTRLTVV.

As regards this clone: The sample contains more than one DNA sequence encoding this CDR3. The rearrangement joins TRBV5-1 to TRBJ2-3; 12 bases agree with TRBD2. The CDR3 spans 16 residues. V trimming: 0 bases; J trimming: 1 base; junction bases outside the gene matches: 0. Germline V CDR1 and CDR2: SGHRS, YFSETQ. For the CDR3, the DNA is TGCGCCAGCAGCTTGGGGACTAGCGGGGGCACAGATACGCAGTATTTT. It translates to CASSLGTSGGTDTQYF. Combining the CDR3 with reference TRBV5-1 and TRBJ2-3 gives the whole variable domain KAGVTQTPRYLIKTRGQQVTLSCSPISGHRSVSWYQQTPGQGLQFLFEYFSETQRNKGNFPGRFSGRQFSNSRSEMNVSTLELGDSALYLCASSLGTSGGTDTQYFGPGTRLTVL.

This chain links TRBV4-3 with TRBJ1-5; TRBD1 is a possible D gene (6 bases). Germline lookup yields CDR1 LGHNA and CDR2 YSLEER. With 0 bases removed from V and 2 bases from J, the gap between germline ends came to 20 bases. This CDR3 is 19 amino acids long. For the CDR3, the DNA is TGCGCCAGCAGCCAAGATGTAAGACAGGTAGGAGAGGGCAATCAGCCCCAGCATTTT. Translating it yields CASSQDVRQVGEGNQPQHF.